This TCR beta chain was documented in a study of cytomegalovirus exposure and HLA in healthy donors. The primer mix had 60 Vbeta and 13 Jbeta primers. Clones were read by immunoSEQ multiplex PCR, and TCRdb kept only the in-frame ones, dropping some. This table has tens of thousands of clones, roughly 81% appearing once. The V and J ends lost 0 bases and 8 bases respectively, with 10 bases between them. The CDR3 length is 13 residues. The germline CDR1 and CDR2 sequences are SNHLY and FYNNEI. It was healthy bone marrow donors who served as donors. The receptor's source is a woman aged 18-29 years in good health and CMV-seropositive. The sample was PBMCs. The genes are TRBV2 and TRBJ1-2; D gene uncertain. The CDR3 sequence is CASSEAPNLGYTF. The CDR3 DNA follows: TGTGCCAGCAGTGAAGCACCTAACTTAGGCTACACCTTC.